This section outlines one T cell receptor beta chain sequence together with its context. Its antigen is unknown. Each sample had two DNA replicates, around 0.53 ug blood or roughly 1.4 ug tissue. Repertoires were generated with immunoSEQ multiplex PCR, while TCRdb's copy carries only in-frame clones and drops some. The sample consists of more than 65,000 clones, more than 70% of them appearing once. This sample was taken from a study of early stage breast cancer tumors. Study-level findings and limits: Enriched TCRB sequences shared across patients were mostly commonly generated sequences. Compared with adjacent normal breast tissue, tumors showed 2 to 2.5-fold greater T cell density and higher clonality.

Sequenced sample: blood. The source of this sequence is a person aged 35 to 50 with breast cancer.

CDR3: CASSLLTGGTNYHGYTF. CDR3 DNA sequence: TGTGCCAGCAGCTTATTAACAGGGGGGACCAACTATCACGGCTACACCTTC. The chain couples TRBV7-2 to TRBJ1-2; TRBD1 matches 8 bases. The ends lost 2 bases at V and 8 bases at J; junction bases unmatched: 16. Germline V lookup: CDR1 SGHTA, CDR2 FQGNSA. This CDR3 has 17 amino acids.